This TCR beta chain stems from a study of T cell responses to AZD1222 COVID-19 vaccine. Study-level points and caveats: Vaccine-associated CD4 TCRs ranged over spike, dominating at 160-218 and 743-854. Variant regions that are unmutated are reportedly the target of nearly half of spike-specific TCRs. Most donors were white British, females outnumbered males, and clonal diversity was possibly underestimated.

Only in-frame clones appear in the TCRdb table, and some are missing; sequencing was by immunoSEQ multiplex PCR. The table records fewer than 250,000 clones, about 92% of them present only once. In the case of this clone: Its cognate antigen is unknown.

Germline CDR1 is MGHRA and CDR2 is YSYEKL. The CDR3 sequence is 16 residues long. Trimming removed 4 bases from V and 2 bases from J; junction bases left unmatched: 10. This specimen was peripheral blood, taken on day 0 of MenACWY control vaccination. This receptor was identified in an adult in good health. The gene calls are TRBV4-1 and TRBJ2-5; 7 bases fit TRBD2. CDR3 protein: CASSRNPGREQETQYF. CDR3 bases: TGCGCCAGCAGCCGCAACCCGGGGCGGGAGCAAGAGACCCAGTACTTC.